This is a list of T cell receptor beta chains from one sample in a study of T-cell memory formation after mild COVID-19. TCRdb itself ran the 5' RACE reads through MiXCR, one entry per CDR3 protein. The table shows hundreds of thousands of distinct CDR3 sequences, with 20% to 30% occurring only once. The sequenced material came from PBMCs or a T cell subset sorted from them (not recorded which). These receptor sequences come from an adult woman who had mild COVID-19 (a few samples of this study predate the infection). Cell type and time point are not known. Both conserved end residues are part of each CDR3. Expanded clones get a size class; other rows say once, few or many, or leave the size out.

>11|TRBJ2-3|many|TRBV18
CASSRRDTQYF
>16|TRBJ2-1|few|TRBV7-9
CASSPLGRHSYNEQFF
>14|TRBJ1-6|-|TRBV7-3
CASSTGTANSPLHF
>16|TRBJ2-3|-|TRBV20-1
CSASVALGRGTDTQYF
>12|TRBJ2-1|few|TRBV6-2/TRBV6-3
CASSYSANEQFF
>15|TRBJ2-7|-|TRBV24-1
CATSDRFGGTVEQYF
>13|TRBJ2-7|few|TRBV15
CATSGTLSYEQYF
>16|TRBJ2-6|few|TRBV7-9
CASSLRGQVGANVLTF
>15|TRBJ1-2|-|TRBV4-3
CASSQDPTADYGYTF
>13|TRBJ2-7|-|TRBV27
CASGTTGPYEQYF
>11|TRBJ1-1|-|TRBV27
CASTRDPEAFF
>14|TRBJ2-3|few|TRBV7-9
CASSPDRDSDTQYF
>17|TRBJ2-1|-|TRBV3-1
CASSPRAGRYSYNEQFF
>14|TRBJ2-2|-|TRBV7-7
CASSLGPDTGELFF
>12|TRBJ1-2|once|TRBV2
CASRPEGLGYTF
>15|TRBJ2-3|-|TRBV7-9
CASSSQREATDTQYF
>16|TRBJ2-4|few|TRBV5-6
CASSPAHIAGANIQYF
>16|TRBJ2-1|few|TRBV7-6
CASSLEGGTLYNEQFF
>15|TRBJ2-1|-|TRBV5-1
CASSLIAGGGNEQFF
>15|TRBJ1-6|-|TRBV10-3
CAISGTGQQDSPLHF
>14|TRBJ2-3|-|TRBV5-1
CASMRGRGTDTQYF
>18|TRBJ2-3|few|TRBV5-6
CASSFGASGNTPTDTQYF
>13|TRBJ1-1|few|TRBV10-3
CAIGGRLEGEAFF
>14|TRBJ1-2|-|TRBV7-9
CASSSTGGLYGYTF
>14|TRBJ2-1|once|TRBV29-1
CSALTGTIYNEQFF
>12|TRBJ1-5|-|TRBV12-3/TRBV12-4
CASRVGNQPQHF